This T cell receptor beta chain was captured in a study of blood T cell repertoires in COVID-19. On the study more broadly: From the United States, Italy and Spain came samples of acute and convalescent COVID-19. T cells, B-cell-depleted T cells, or PBMCs supplied cDNA or gDNA.

In its sample, this clone was seen once. Profiling relied on immunoSEQ multiplex PCR, and the TCRdb table lists in-frame clones only, not all of them. This sample has almost 200,000 clones, with approximately 87% found just once. The CDR3 loop spans 16 amino acids. From germline, CDR1 is KGHSH and CDR2 LQKENI. Between the trimmed V and J ends, which lost 6 bases and 1 base, there was a span of 17 bases. The chain recombines TRBV18 with TRBJ2-3, with TRBD2 as a possible D gene (6 bases). Sequenced: peripheral blood. This receptor was obtained from a woman in her seventies with acute or convalescent COVID-19. The CDR3 DNA is TGTGCCAGCTCGCTCGGGAGTTCGAGTGGCACAGATACGCAGTATTTT. This gives the protein CASSLGSSSGTDTQYF.